This is a list of T cell receptor beta chains from one sample in a study of response to subunit inactivated influenza vaccine. TCRdb recomputed calls from the RT-PCR reads with MiXCR, one row per CDR3 protein. The sample lists around 160,000 distinct CDR3 sequences, approximately 10% occurring once. The sequencing used non-naive T cells sorted from PBMCs, collected 40 to 50 days after vaccination. Source of these receptors: a man between 45 and 60 years old who received an inactivated influenza vaccine. Both conserved end residues are part of each CDR3. Fields, in order: CDR3 protein, CDR3 DNA, CDR3 length, clone size, V gene, D gene, J gene. A D gene is named only where the DNA matches it firmly. A clone size is listed for some rows: how often the clone was seen (once, few, many), or a class if it is expanded.

CDR3aa: CAASGLAGGPRSYEQYF; CDR3nt: TGTGCCGCCAGTGGACTAGCGGGAGGGCCGAGGTCCTACGAGCAGTACTTC; len: 17; abundance: -; v_gene: TRBV30; d_gene: TRBD2; j_gene: TRBJ2-7
CDR3aa: CASSPTLKNTEAFF; CDR3nt: TGTGCCAGCAGCCCTACCCTCAAGAACACTGAAGCTTTCTTT; len: 14; abundance: -; v_gene: TRBV3-1; d_gene: -; j_gene: TRBJ1-1
CDR3aa: CASSPFRGINQPQHF; CDR3nt: TGTGCCAGCAGCCCTTTCCGGGGCATCAATCAGCCCCAGCATTTT; len: 15; abundance: -; v_gene: TRBV7-8; d_gene: -; j_gene: TRBJ1-5
CDR3aa: CSARPRGGNSPLHF; CDR3nt: TGCAGTGCTAGACCTCGTGGAGGTAATTCACCCCTCCACTTT; len: 14; abundance: -; v_gene: TRBV20-1; d_gene: -; j_gene: TRBJ1-6
CDR3aa: CSARSYTDTQYF; CDR3nt: TGCAGTGCTAGGTCCTACACAGATACGCAGTATTTT; len: 12; abundance: few; v_gene: TRBV20-1; d_gene: -; j_gene: TRBJ2-3
CDR3aa: CASSQDQARAYGYTF; CDR3nt: TGCGCCAGCAGCCAAGACCAGGCCCGGGCCTATGGCTACACCTTC; len: 15; abundance: few; v_gene: TRBV4-3; d_gene: -; j_gene: TRBJ1-2
CDR3aa: CASSVRTLYEQYF; CDR3nt: TGTGCCAGCAGCGTCAGGACCTTATACGAGCAGTACTTC; len: 13; abundance: few; v_gene: TRBV7-2; d_gene: -; j_gene: TRBJ2-7
CDR3aa: CASSSPRKRQGRDEQFF; CDR3nt: TGTGCCAGCAGTTCCCCACGAAAAAGACAGGGGAGGGATGAGCAGTTCTTC; len: 17; abundance: -; v_gene: TRBV28; d_gene: -; j_gene: TRBJ2-1
CDR3aa: CSVFTGQGAGEQYF; CDR3nt: TGCAGTGTTTTCACCGGACAGGGGGCCGGCGAGCAGTACTTC; len: 14; abundance: many; v_gene: TRBV20-1; d_gene: TRBD1; j_gene: TRBJ2-7
CDR3aa: CASSSGAIRGGADTQYF; CDR3nt: TGTGCCAGCAGCTCCGGGGCTATAAGGGGCGGGGCAGATACGCAGTATTTT; len: 17; abundance: few; v_gene: TRBV9; d_gene: -; j_gene: TRBJ2-3
CDR3aa: CSARGGLITDTQYF; CDR3nt: TGCAGCGCCCGAGGAGGACTAATCACAGATACGCAGTATTTT; len: 14; abundance: many; v_gene: TRBV29-1; d_gene: -; j_gene: TRBJ2-3
CDR3aa: CARSLYGPRDRVVETQYF; CDR3nt: TGTGCCAGAAGTTTGTACGGACCTAGGGACAGGGTAGTGGAGACCCAGTACTTC; len: 18; abundance: -; v_gene: TRBV5-3; d_gene: TRBD1; j_gene: TRBJ2-5
CDR3aa: CASGETGGSSYEQYF; CDR3nt: TGTGCCAGCGGAGAAACAGGGGGATCGTCCTACGAGCAGTACTTC; len: 15; abundance: many; v_gene: TRBV12-3/TRBV12-4; d_gene: TRBD1; j_gene: TRBJ2-7
CDR3aa: CSAREPMSGRGNEQFF; CDR3nt: TGCAGTGCTAGAGAGCCTATGAGCGGGAGGGGGAATGAGCAGTTCTTC; len: 16; abundance: many; v_gene: TRBV20-1; d_gene: TRBD2; j_gene: TRBJ2-1
CDR3aa: CASSEAMRQGANEQFF; CDR3nt: TGTGCCAGCAGTGAAGCGATGCGACAGGGGGCAAATGAGCAGTTCTTC; len: 16; abundance: once; v_gene: TRBV2; d_gene: TRBD1; j_gene: TRBJ2-1
CDR3aa: CASSSHTSGGTDTQYF; CDR3nt: TGTGCCAGCAGTTCTCATACTAGCGGAGGCACAGATACGCAGTATTTT; len: 16; abundance: many; v_gene: TRBV28; d_gene: TRBD2; j_gene: TRBJ2-3
CDR3aa: CASSLWGRQTGELFF; CDR3nt: TGCGCCAGCAGCTTGTGGGGCCGGCAAACCGGGGAGCTGTTTTTT; len: 15; abundance: many; v_gene: TRBV5-1; d_gene: -; j_gene: TRBJ2-2
CDR3aa: CASQRQFRGGETQYF; CDR3nt: TGTGCCAGCCAGCGCCAGTTCCGGGGTGGGGAGACCCAGTACTTC; len: 15; abundance: -; v_gene: TRBV6-1; d_gene: -; j_gene: TRBJ2-5
CDR3aa: CASSLPGGASEKLFF; CDR3nt: TGTGCCAGCAGCTTGCCGGGGGGGGCCTCTGAAAAACTGTTTTTT; len: 15; abundance: -; v_gene: TRBV28; d_gene: -; j_gene: TRBJ1-4
CDR3aa: CASSRVAGMAQYF; CDR3nt: TGTGCCAGCAGCAGGGTAGCGGGGATGGCGCAGTATTTT; len: 13; abundance: few; v_gene: TRBV7-2; d_gene: TRBD2; j_gene: TRBJ2-3
CDR3aa: CATSRDRVGWETQYF; CDR3nt: TGTGCCACCAGCAGAGATAGGGTCGGTTGGGAGACCCAGTACTTC; len: 15; abundance: few; v_gene: TRBV15; d_gene: -; j_gene: TRBJ2-5
CDR3aa: CASSSGQGIGDYGYTF; CDR3nt: TGTGCCAGCAGTTCAGGACAGGGGATCGGGGACTATGGCTACACCTTC; len: 16; abundance: few; v_gene: TRBV12-3/TRBV12-4; d_gene: TRBD1; j_gene: TRBJ1-2
CDR3aa: CASSPKGTGSGNEQFF; CDR3nt: TGTGCCAGCTCACCAAAAGGGACAGGGTCGGGCAATGAGCAGTTCTTC; len: 16; abundance: -; v_gene: TRBV18; d_gene: TRBD1; j_gene: TRBJ2-1
CDR3aa: CATTGGLNTGELFF; CDR3nt: TGTGCCACCACCGGGGGGCTGAACACCGGGGAGCTGTTTTTT; len: 14; abundance: -; v_gene: TRBV6-1; d_gene: -; j_gene: TRBJ2-2
CDR3aa: CASRGQGTSTDTQYF; CDR3nt: TGTGCCAGCAGGGGACAAGGCACTAGCACAGATACGCAGTATTTT; len: 15; abundance: -; v_gene: TRBV9; d_gene: -; j_gene: TRBJ2-3
CDR3aa: CSAPGGVRIEAFF; CDR3nt: TGCAGTGCTCCCGGCGGAGTCAGAATTGAAGCTTTCTTT; len: 13; abundance: -; v_gene: TRBV20-1; d_gene: -; j_gene: TRBJ1-1
CDR3aa: CAISGGDREQYF; CDR3nt: TGTGCCATCAGCGGCGGTGATCGCGAGCAGTACTTC; len: 12; abundance: -; v_gene: TRBV10-3; d_gene: -; j_gene: TRBJ2-7
CDR3aa: CASSSGSSPTRFF; CDR3nt: TGTGCCAGCAGTTCCGGTTCTTCCCCCACACGATTCTTC; len: 13; abundance: many; v_gene: TRBV27; d_gene: -; j_gene: TRBJ2-1
CDR3aa: CASSREYEQYF; CDR3nt: TGTGCCAGCAGCCGCGAGTACGAGCAGTACTTC; len: 11; abundance: many; v_gene: TRBV11-2; d_gene: -; j_gene: TRBJ2-7
CDR3aa: CASSPASGRGEQFF; CDR3nt: TGCGCCAGCAGCCCGGCCAGTGGCCGGGGTGAGCAGTTCTTC; len: 14; abundance: -; v_gene: TRBV5-1; d_gene: -; j_gene: TRBJ2-1
CDR3aa: CASSSPLVAYEQYF; CDR3nt: TGTGCCAGCAGTTCCCCTTTAGTAGCCTACGAGCAGTACTTC; len: 14; abundance: -; v_gene: TRBV6-2/TRBV6-3; d_gene: -; j_gene: TRBJ2-7
CDR3aa: CASTRNGQGAGKNIQYF; CDR3nt: TGTGCCAGCACCCGAAACGGGCAGGGGGCCGGCAAAAACATTCAGTACTTC; len: 17; abundance: -; v_gene: TRBV6-1; d_gene: TRBD1; j_gene: TRBJ2-4
CDR3aa: CSADLRETQYF; CDR3nt: TGCAGTGCCGACCTCCGGGAGACCCAGTACTTC; len: 11; abundance: many; v_gene: TRBV20-1; d_gene: -; j_gene: TRBJ2-5
CDR3aa: CAWNWQSGANVLTF; CDR3nt: TGTGCCTGGAATTGGCAGTCTGGGGCCAACGTCCTGACTTTC; len: 14; abundance: -; v_gene: TRBV30; d_gene: -; j_gene: TRBJ2-6
CDR3aa: CASSYIRQENYGYTF; CDR3nt: TGTGCCAGCAGTTACATTCGACAGGAGAACTATGGCTACACCTTC; len: 15; abundance: many; v_gene: TRBV6-2/TRBV6-3; d_gene: -; j_gene: TRBJ1-2
CDR3aa: CASTKGLIMNTEAFF; CDR3nt: TGTGCCAGCACCAAGGGACTGATCATGAACACTGAAGCTTTCTTT; len: 15; abundance: few; v_gene: TRBV6-1; d_gene: -; j_gene: TRBJ1-1
CDR3aa: CASTNSGNSPLHF; CDR3nt: TGTGCCAGCACAAACTCGGGGAATTCACCCCTCCACTTT; len: 13; abundance: -; v_gene: TRBV18; d_gene: -; j_gene: TRBJ1-6
CDR3aa: CASNQAGAFTDTQYF; CDR3nt: TGTGCCAGCAATCAAGCGGGAGCGTTCACAGATACGCAGTATTTT; len: 15; abundance: -; v_gene: TRBV6-1; d_gene: TRBD2; j_gene: TRBJ2-3
CDR3aa: CASSQEMRGGGADTQYF; CDR3nt: TGCGCCAGCAGCCAAGAAATGAGAGGGGGCGGGGCAGATACGCAGTATTTT; len: 17; abundance: -; v_gene: TRBV4-3; d_gene: -; j_gene: TRBJ2-3
CDR3aa: CASKGTGLVLTF; CDR3nt: TGTGCCAGCAAAGGGACAGGGCTGGTCCTGACTTTC; len: 12; abundance: -; v_gene: TRBV6-2/TRBV6-3; d_gene: TRBD1; j_gene: TRBJ2-6
CDR3aa: CASSHIGLAGGTDTQYF; CDR3nt: TGCGCCAGCAGCCACATAGGACTAGCGGGGGGCACAGATACGCAGTATTTT; len: 17; abundance: many; v_gene: TRBV4-1; d_gene: TRBD2; j_gene: TRBJ2-3
CDR3aa: CASNLEFGNEKLFF; CDR3nt: TGTGCCAGCAACTTGGAGTTCGGTAATGAAAAACTGTTTTTT; len: 14; abundance: -; v_gene: TRBV5-5; d_gene: -; j_gene: TRBJ1-4
CDR3aa: CASSLAGMSYEQYF; CDR3nt: TGCGCCAGCAGCTTGGCAGGTATGTCCTACGAGCAGTACTTC; len: 14; abundance: -; v_gene: TRBV5-1; d_gene: -; j_gene: TRBJ2-7
CDR3aa: CSARALGGNYGYTF; CDR3nt: TGCAGTGCTAGAGCGTTAGGAGGAAACTATGGCTACACCTTC; len: 14; abundance: many; v_gene: TRBV20-1; d_gene: -; j_gene: TRBJ1-2
CDR3aa: CASSLGEYQETQYF; CDR3nt: TGCGCCAGCAGCCTGGGGGAATACCAAGAGACCCAGTACTTC; len: 14; abundance: medium-sized; v_gene: TRBV5-1; d_gene: -; j_gene: TRBJ2-5
CDR3aa: CARLLGPNYGYTF; CDR3nt: TGTGCCAGACTATTGGGGCCTAACTATGGCTACACCTTC; len: 13; abundance: few; v_gene: TRBV2; d_gene: -; j_gene: TRBJ1-2
CDR3aa: CASSPVPGQETQYF; CDR3nt: TGTGCCAGCTCACCAGTCCCAGGCCAAGAGACCCAGTACTTC; len: 14; abundance: many; v_gene: TRBV18; d_gene: -; j_gene: TRBJ2-5
CDR3aa: CASRHALGTNEKLFF; CDR3nt: TGTGCCAGCAGGCACGCGCTCGGGACTAATGAAAAACTGTTTTTT; len: 15; abundance: few; v_gene: TRBV12-3/TRBV12-4; d_gene: -; j_gene: TRBJ1-4
CDR3aa: CASSQGTSSYNEQFF; CDR3nt: TGTGCCAGCAGCCAAGGGACTAGCTCCTACAATGAGCAGTTCTTC; len: 15; abundance: few; v_gene: TRBV4-2; d_gene: TRBD2; j_gene: TRBJ2-1